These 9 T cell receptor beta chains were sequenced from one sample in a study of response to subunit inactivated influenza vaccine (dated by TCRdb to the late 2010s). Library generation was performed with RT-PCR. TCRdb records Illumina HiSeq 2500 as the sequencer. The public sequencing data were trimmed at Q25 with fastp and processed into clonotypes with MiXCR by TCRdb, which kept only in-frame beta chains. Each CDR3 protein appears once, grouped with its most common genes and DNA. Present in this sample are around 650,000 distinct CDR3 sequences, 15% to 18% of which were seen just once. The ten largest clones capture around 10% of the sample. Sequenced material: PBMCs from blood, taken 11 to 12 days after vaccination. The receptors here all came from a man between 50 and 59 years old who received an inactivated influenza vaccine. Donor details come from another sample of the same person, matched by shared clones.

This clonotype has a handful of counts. DNA of the CDR3: TGTGCCAGCAGCTCCGGAGGTGTGCGAGAGACCCAGTACTTC. It specifies CASSSGGVRETQYF. The rearrangement links TRBV7-9 to TRBJ2-5, with D perhaps TRBD2 (5 bases). Trimming removed 4 bases at V and 4 bases at J, with 13 bases between. CDR1 is SEHNR, CDR2 FQNEAQ, per germline (reference sequence). This CDR3 comprises 14 residues.

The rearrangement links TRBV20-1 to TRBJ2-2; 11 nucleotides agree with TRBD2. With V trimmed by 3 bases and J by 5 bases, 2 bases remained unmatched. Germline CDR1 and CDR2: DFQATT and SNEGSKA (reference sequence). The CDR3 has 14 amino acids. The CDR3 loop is CSARGTSGTGELFF. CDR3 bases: TGCAGTGCTAGGGGGACTAGCGGTACCGGGGAGCTGTTTTTT.

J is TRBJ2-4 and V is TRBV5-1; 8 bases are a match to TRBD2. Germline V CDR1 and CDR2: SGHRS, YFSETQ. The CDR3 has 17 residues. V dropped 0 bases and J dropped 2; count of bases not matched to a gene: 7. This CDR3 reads CASSLGGGGPSKNIQYF. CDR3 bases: TGCGCCAGCAGCTTGGGAGGCGGGGGGCCTTCCAAAAACATTCAGTACTTC.

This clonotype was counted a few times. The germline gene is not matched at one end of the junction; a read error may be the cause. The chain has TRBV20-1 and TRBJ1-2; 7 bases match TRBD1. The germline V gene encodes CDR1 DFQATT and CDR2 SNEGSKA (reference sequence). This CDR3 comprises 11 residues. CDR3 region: CSARDPGGSSF. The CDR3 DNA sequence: TGCAGTGCTAGAGATCCAGGGGGGAGCTCCTTC.

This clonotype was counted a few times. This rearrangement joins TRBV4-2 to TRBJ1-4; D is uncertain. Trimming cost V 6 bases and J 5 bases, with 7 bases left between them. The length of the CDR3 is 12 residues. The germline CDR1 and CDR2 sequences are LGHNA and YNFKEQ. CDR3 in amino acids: CASRLGNEKLFF. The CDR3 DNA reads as TGTGCCAGCAGGCTGGGAAATGAAAAACTGTTTTTT.

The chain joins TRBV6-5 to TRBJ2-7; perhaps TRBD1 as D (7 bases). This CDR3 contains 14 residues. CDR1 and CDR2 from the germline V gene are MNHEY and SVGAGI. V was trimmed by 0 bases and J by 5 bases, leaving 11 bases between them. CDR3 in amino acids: CASSYSAGGNEQYF. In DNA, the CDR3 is TGTGCCAGCAGTTACTCAGCAGGGGGGAACGAGCAGTACTTC.

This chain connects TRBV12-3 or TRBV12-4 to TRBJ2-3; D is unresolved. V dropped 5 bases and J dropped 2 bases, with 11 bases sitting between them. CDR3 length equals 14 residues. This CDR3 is CASSPTANTDTQYF. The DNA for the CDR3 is TGTGCCAGCAGTCCCACAGCCAACACAGATACGCAGTATTTT.

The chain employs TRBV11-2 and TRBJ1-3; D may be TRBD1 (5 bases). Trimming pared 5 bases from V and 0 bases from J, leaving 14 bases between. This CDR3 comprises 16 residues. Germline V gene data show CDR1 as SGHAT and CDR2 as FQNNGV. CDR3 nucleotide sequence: TGTGCCAGCAGCCCTTCGGGGGGAAGCTCTGGAAACACCATATATTTT. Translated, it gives CASSPSGGSSGNTIYF.

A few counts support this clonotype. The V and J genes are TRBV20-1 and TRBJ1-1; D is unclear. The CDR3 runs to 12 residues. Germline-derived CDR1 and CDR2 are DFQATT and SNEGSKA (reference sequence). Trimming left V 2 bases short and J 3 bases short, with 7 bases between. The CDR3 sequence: CSARPVDTEAFF. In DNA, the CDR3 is TGCAGTGCTAGACCGGTTGACACTGAAGCTTTCTTT.